The clone carrying this T cell receptor (beta chain) was seen a single time. Its antigen remains unknown. The record originates from a study of cytomegalovirus exposure and HLA in healthy donors. CDR1 is SGDLS, CDR2 YYNGEE, per germline. This CDR3 is built from 13 residues. Trimming took off 4 bases at V and 3 bases at J, with 10 bases between the two ends. PCR employed 60 Vbeta and 13 Jbeta primers. Sequenced by immunoSEQ multiplex PCR; TCRdb stores in-frame clones only, minus some. The sample records under 250,000 clones, 70% to 90% being singletons. Notes on the study in general: By a later analysis, the bulk of CMV-associated TCR beta chains appeared HLA-restricted. In vitro experiments confirmed that a few CMV-associated chains were specific for CMV antigens.

Sample: PBMCs. This chain uses TRBV9 with TRBJ1-1; D gene ambiguous. The TCR originated in a woman in her sixties or seventies in good health and CMV-seropositive. The CDR3 nucleotides read TGTGCCAGCAGCCCAAGTCAGGACACTGAAGCTTTCTTT. As protein: CASSPSQDTEAFF.